This entry lists 27 T cell receptor beta chains sequenced from one sample in a study of CD8 T cells in Susac syndrome. RNA in amounts of about 0.5 to 1 ug was reverse transcribed with random hexamers. MiXCR, run by TCRdb on the immunoSEQ multiplex PCR reads, gives a single entry per CDR3 protein. The sample contains roughly 250,000 distinct CDR3 sequences, approximately 95% of which appear only once. Sequencing was done on a sample of CD4+ T cells from PBMCs. These TCRs come from a human donor with Susac syndrome.

J is TRBJ1-2 and V is TRBV20-1; D unresolved. The CDR3 is 11 residues long. Trimming took 5 bases from V and 4 from J, leaving 8 bases between them. CDR1 DFQATT and CDR2 SNEGSKA come from the germline V gene (reference sequence). CDR3 loop: CSAYMSYGYTF. The CDR3 DNA sequence: TGCAGTGCTTACATGTCCTATGGCTACACCTTC.

The V call is TRBV24-1, the J call TRBJ2-1; 9 bases align to TRBD1. Unmatched junction bases numbered 4, after V lost 7 bases and J lost 7 bases. The CDR3 loop spans 13 amino acids. Germline V gives CDR1 KGHDR, CDR2 SFDVKD. CDR3 sequence (DNA): TGTGCCACCAGACAGGGGGCGGGTAATGAGCAGTTCTTC. Amino acids: CATRQGAGNEQFF.

The DNA of the CDR3 is TGTGCCAGCAGCTCCCCTAGCGGGAGAACAGATACGCAGTATTTT. It yields the protein CASSSPSGRTDTQYF. The chain employs TRBV7-2 and TRBJ2-3; 10 bases match TRBD2. The CDR3 runs to 15 residues. The germline V gene encodes CDR1 SGHTA and CDR2 FQGNSA. After removal of 4 bases from V and 3 bases from J, the junction contained 4 bases not matched to a gene.

V usage is TRBV20-1 and J usage is TRBJ2-1, with 11 bases fitting TRBD2. The CDR3 runs to 14 residues. Per germline, CDR1 DFQATT and CDR2 SNEGSKA (reference sequence). The ends lost 5 bases at V and 4 bases at J; junction bases unmatched: 4. CDR3 residues: CSASGTSGYNEQFF. DNA of the CDR3: TGCAGTGCTTCCGGGACTAGCGGTTACAATGAGCAGTTCTTC.

The chain recombines TRBV7-9 with TRBJ2-5, with 8 nucleotides matching TRBD1. This CDR3 is built from 15 residues. Trimming took 3 bases from V and 5 from J; bases not matched to a gene: 8. Germline lookup yields CDR1 SEHNR and CDR2 FQNEAQ (reference sequence). The CDR3 spells CASSFGQGVSETQYF. The CDR3 DNA sequence: TGTGCCAGCAGCTTCGGACAGGGAGTTTCGGAGACCCAGTACTTC.

The CDR3 region is CASSFGLTNTGELFF. CDR3 DNA: TGTGCCAGCAGCTTCGGACTGACGAACACCGGGGAGCTGTTTTTT. J is TRBJ2-2 and V is TRBV11-3, with D possibly matching TRBD2 (5 bases). Germline V lookup: CDR1 SGHNT, CDR2 YENEEA. V lost 3 bases, J lost 0 bases, and 8 bases lay in between. The CDR3 contains 15 residues. Filled out from reference TRBV11-3 and TRBJ2-2, the complete variable domain reads EAGVVQSPRYKIIEKKQPVAFWCNPISGHNTLYWYLQNLGQGPELLIRYENEEAVDDSQLPKDRFSAERLKGVDSTLKIQPAELGDSAVYLCASSFGLTNTGELFFGEGSRLTVL.

This clonotype was observed a single time. This chain uses TRBV30 with TRBJ2-1, with 7 bases identical to TRBD2. The V gene end was trimmed by 3 bases and the J gene end by 7 bases; junction bases not matched to a gene: 12. The CDR3 is 15 amino acids. Germline values: CDR1 GTSNPN, CDR2 SVGIG (reference sequence). In DNA, the CDR3 is TGTGCCTGGAGATTGGCTAGCGGAGGGTTAAATGAGCAGTTCTTC. Amino acid sequence: CAWRLASGGLNEQFF.

The rearrangement joins TRBV9 to TRBJ1-1; the D gene is possibly TRBD1 (6 bases). The ends were cut back, 0 bases at V and 4 bases at J, with 10 bases in the middle. CDR1 is SGDLS, CDR2 YYNGEE, per germline. This CDR3 comprises 14 residues. This chain's CDR3 is CASSVDGTLTEAFF. CDR3 sequence (DNA): TGTGCCAGCAGCGTAGATGGGACACTCACTGAAGCTTTCTTT.

The V gene is TRBV6-6, the J gene TRBJ2-7; 9 nucleotides agree with TRBD1. V lost 7 bases to trimming and J lost 4 bases; unmatched junction nucleotides: 11. Germline CDR1 and CDR2: MNHNY and SVGAGI (reference sequence). The CDR3 totals 15 residues. The CDR3 bases are TGTGCCAGCACCGAACAGGGGGCAAGGGTATACGAGCAGTACTTC. Protein product: CASTEQGARVYEQYF.

The gene calls are TRBV7-3 and TRBJ2-1; no clear D. V lost 2 bases to trimming and J lost 8 bases, with 16 bases between them. There are 15 residues in the CDR3. CDR1 SGHTA and CDR2 FQGTGA come from the germline V gene. The CDR3 loop reads CASSLVGSAADEQFF. DNA of the CDR3: TGTGCCAGCAGCTTAGTGGGATCCGCGGCGGATGAGCAGTTCTTC.

The V gene is TRBV20-1, the J gene TRBJ2-5; 9 bases match TRBD2. This CDR3 is 15 amino acids long. CDR1 and CDR2 (germline): DFQATT, SNEGSKA (reference sequence). Trimming at V came to 6 bases and at J to 3 bases, leaving 11 bases not matched to a gene. Here the CDR3 DNA reads TGCAGTGCCCTAGGGGCGGGACTAGCAGAAGAGACCCAGTACTTC. This gives the protein CSALGAGLAEETQYF.

The chain is built from TRBV4-2 and TRBJ1-5; no clear D gene. The germline V gene encodes CDR1 LGHNA and CDR2 YNFKEQ. The CDR3 is 15 residues long. V lost 0 bases and J 1 base, leaving 7 bases between the germline ends. The CDR3 nucleotides are TGTGCCAGCAGCCAAGATGTTGGGAGCAATCAGCCCCAGCATTTT. It specifies CASSQDVGSNQPQHF.

This chain uses TRBV29-1 with TRBJ2-1; D uncertain. The ends were cut back, 1 base at V and 3 bases at J, with 1 base in the middle. The CDR3 spans 11 residues. The V gene's germline CDR1 is SQVTM and CDR2 ANQGSEA. The CDR3 reads CSVEVYNEQFF. CDR3 in DNA: TGCAGCGTTGAAGTCTACAATGAGCAGTTCTTC.

The V gene is TRBV20-1, the J gene TRBJ1-2; maybe TRBD1 (5 bases). The germline V gene has CDR1 DFQATT and CDR2 SNEGSKA (reference sequence). This CDR3 is 17 amino acids long. Between the trimmed V and J ends, which lost 3 bases and 4 bases, there was a span of 24 bases. The DNA for the CDR3 is TGCAGTGCTAGGTTCATGGGGGACCGTATTTCTGGCTATGGCTACACCTTC. Protein product: CSARFMGDRISGYGYTF.

The chain employs TRBV20-1 and TRBJ1-1, with D possibly being TRBD1 (5 bases). V was pared by 6 bases and J by 1 base, with 30 bases between. Germline CDR1 reads DFQATT; CDR2 reads SNEGSKA (reference sequence). CDR3 length: 19 amino acids. The CDR3 DNA follows: TGCAGTGCGCGCGCCAGGGTAATCGTCTTCGCTTCGAGGAACACTGAAGCTTTCTTT. Protein sequence: CSARARVIVFASRNTEAFF.

This rearrangement joins TRBV3-1 to TRBJ1-1, with D uncertain. Trimming took off 3 bases at V and 3 bases at J, with 8 bases between the two ends. There are 13 residues in the CDR3. Germline V gives CDR1 LGHDT, CDR2 YNNKEL (reference sequence). CDR3 region: CASSHRGDTEAFF. DNA for the CDR3: TGTGCCAGCAGCCACCGTGGGGACACTGAAGCTTTCTTT.

The chain is built from TRBV27 and TRBJ2-1; D gene uncertain. The CDR3 runs to 13 residues. The germline V and J ends were trimmed by 3 bases and 4 bases, with 7 bases remaining between them. Germline loops: CDR1 MNHEY, CDR2 SMNVEV (reference sequence). CDR3 bases: TGTGCCAGCAGTTTGGACGTTTACAATGAGCAGTTCTTC. Amino acids: CASSLDVYNEQFF.

This chain connects TRBV12-3 or TRBV12-4 to TRBJ1-1; a weak D match, TRBD1 (6 bases). V lost 5 bases and J 4 bases, leaving 8 bases between the germline ends. The CDR3 has 12 amino acids. CDR3 nucleotides: TGTGCCAGCAGTCAACAGGGCACTGAAGCTTTCTTT. This translates into CASSQQGTEAFF.

In the case of this clonotype: No DNA is shown, since the ends of the CDR3 on it are uncertain; the CDR3 is the one TCRdb lists. V usage is TRBV12-3 or TRBV12-4 and J usage is TRBJ1-2. 13 amino acids form the CDR3, both terminal residues included. This chain's CDR3 is CASSSSGAYGYTF.

The chain uses TRBV30 and TRBJ1-4; no clear D gene. The CDR3 spans 14 residues. CDR1 and CDR2 (germline): GTSNPN, SVGIG (reference sequence). V lost 2 bases to trimming and J lost 0 bases, with 7 bases between them. The CDR3 is CAWSKKSTNEKLFF. CDR3 sequence (DNA): TGTGCCTGGAGTAAAAAGTCAACTAATGAAAAACTGTTTTTT. The full variable domain, with the rest looked up from reference TRBV30 and TRBJ1-4, is SQTIHQWPATLVQPVGSPLSLECTVEGTSNPNLYWYRQAAGRGLQLLFYSVGIGQISSEVPQNLSASRPQDRQFILSSKKLLLSDSGFYLCAWSKKSTNEKLFFGSGTQLSVL.

The chain employs TRBV4-1 and TRBJ1-2, with D hard to call. Per the germline V gene, CDR1 is MGHRA and CDR2 is YSYEKL. Between the trimmed V and J ends, which lost 4 bases and 4 bases, there was a span of 13 bases. CDR3 length: 14 amino acids. CDR3 in DNA: TGCGCCAGCAGCCGGGAGGACGAAGGCTATGGCTACACCTTC. Its protein product is CASSREDEGYGYTF.

The chain has TRBV11-2 and TRBJ2-7, with 7 bases that match TRBD2. Germline V lookup: CDR1 SGHAT, CDR2 FQNNGV. J gave up 1 base and V 0 bases, and 15 bases lay outside the gene matches. The CDR3 has 19 residues. CDR3: CASSLDILVSAGVSYEQYF. The CDR3 coding sequence is TGTGCCAGCAGCTTAGATATTTTAGTGTCGGCGGGGGTTTCCTACGAGCAGTACTTC. Full variable domain (outside the CDR3, taken from reference TRBV11-2 and TRBJ2-7): EAGVAQSPRYKIIEKRQSVAFWCNPISGHATLYWYQQILGQGPKLLIQFQNNGVVDDSQLPKDRFSAERLKGVDSTLKIQPAKLEDSAVYLCASSLDILVSAGVSYEQYFGPGTRLTVT.

The rearrangement joins TRBV6-1 to TRBJ2-7; D tentatively fits TRBD1 or TRBD2 (5 bases each). Germline V gene sequence: CDR1 MNHNS, CDR2 SASEGT. CDR3 size: 17 residues. The V end lost 8 bases, the J end lost 4 bases, and 27 bases lay between the germline ends. The CDR3 nucleotides read TGTGCCAGCCGGCCGGGACCGTCTCCACCGAAGGGGTACGAGCAGTACTTC. As protein: CASRPGPSPPKGYEQYF.

CDR3 sequence (DNA): TGTGCCAGCATCAAAGGCACCGGGGAGCTGTTTTTT. As protein: CASIKGTGELFF. This chain joins TRBV2 and TRBJ2-2; D unclear. V dropped 7 bases and J dropped 4 bases, with 7 bases sitting between them. CDR3 length: 12 residues. CDR1 and CDR2 (germline): SNHLY, FYNNEI.

This clonotype was seen just once. The chain combines TRBV18 with TRBJ1-2; 7 bases match TRBD1. Per germline, CDR1 KGHSH and CDR2 LQKENI. V lost 3 bases and J lost 0; bases outside the gene matches: 4. This CDR3 region has 15 residues. This CDR3 reads CASSPGQISNYGYTF. CDR3 DNA sequence: TGTGCCAGCTCACCGGGACAGATCTCTAACTATGGCTACACCTTC.

This chain joins TRBV7-2 and TRBJ2-1, with D uncertain. Trimming pared 1 base from V and 1 base from J, leaving 11 bases between. Germline lookup yields CDR1 SGHTA and CDR2 FQGNSA. This CDR3 region has 16 residues. DNA for the CDR3: TGTGCCAGCAGCTTAGTAAAGGTACATTCCTACAATGAGCAGTTCTTC. This encodes CASSLVKVHSYNEQFF.

The rearrangement links TRBV20-1 to TRBJ2-5; 11 bases are shared with TRBD2. Trimming at V came to 0 bases and at J to 6 bases, leaving 12 bases not matched to a gene. This CDR3 spans 17 amino acids. CDR1 DFQATT and CDR2 SNEGSKA come from the germline V gene (reference sequence). The CDR3 loop reads CSARDGSTSGSSKTQYF. The DNA for the CDR3 is TGCAGTGCTAGAGATGGGTCCACTAGCGGGAGTAGTAAGACCCAGTACTTC.